Following are 12 T cell receptor beta chains from one sample sequenced in a study of blood T cell repertoires in COVID-19. Method: immunoSEQ multiplex PCR; TCRdb's copy keeps in-frame clones and lacks some. The sample includes around 250,000 clones, approximately 83% of them seen just once. Sequencing was performed on peripheral blood. Receptor source: a man aged 25-45 years who had recovered from COVID-19.

The chain has TRBV12-5 and TRBJ2-1; D is unclear. Looked up from germline, CDR1 is LGHNT and CDR2 is FRNRAP. With 0 bases removed from V and 0 bases from J, the gap between germline ends came to 12 bases. This CDR3 is built from 17 residues. CDR3 residues: CASGLVGLTSSYNEQFF. CDR3 DNA: TGTGCTAGTGGTTTGGTCGGTCTTACGAGCTCCTACAATGAGCAGTTCTTC.

This clone has only one observation. The rearrangement links TRBV6-2 or TRBV6-3 to TRBJ2-5, with D possibly matching TRBD2 (5 bases). The V and J ends lost 5 bases and 7 bases respectively, with 8 bases between them. In germline, CDR1 is MNHEY, CDR2 SVGEGT. CDR3 length: 11 residues. CDR3 residues: CASSMAGTQYF. The CDR3, as DNA: TGTGCCAGCAGTATGGCGGGGACCCAGTACTTC.

The V call is TRBV18, the J call TRBJ1-2, with D perhaps TRBD1 (5 bases). Germline V gene data show CDR1 as KGHSH and CDR2 as LQKENI. Trimming shortened V by 6 bases and J by 8 bases, and 22 bases separated the two germline ends. This CDR3 has 15 residues. This CDR3 reads CASSRGASPESGYTF. The DNA of the CDR3 is TGTGCCAGCTCGCGCGGGGCCAGCCCGGAGAGCGGCTACACCTTC.

The chain joins TRBV10-3 to TRBJ1-6; no firm D call. The germline V and J ends were trimmed by 2 bases and 5 bases, with 13 bases remaining between them. Germline-derived CDR1 and CDR2 are ENHRY and SYGVKD. The CDR3 contains 16 residues. The CDR3 DNA reads TGTGCCATCAGTGAGCGTGGTAAAAGCAATAATTCACCCCTCCACTTT. Protein product: CAISERGKSNNSPLHF.

The chain links TRBV7-9 to TRBJ1-1; D remains unclear. The CDR3 is 14 amino acids. Germline CDR1 and CDR2: SEHNR and FQNEAQ (reference sequence). Trimming took 1 base from V and 4 from J, leaving 10 bases between them. CDR3 protein: CASSLDSGSTEAFF. The CDR3 DNA reads TGTGCCAGCAGCTTAGATAGTGGGAGCACTGAAGCTTTCTTT. Variable domain in full (rest from reference TRBV7-9 and TRBJ1-1): DTGVSQNPRHKITKRGQNVTFRCDPISEHNRLYWYRQTLGQGPEFLTYFQNEAQLEKSRLLSDRFSAERPKGSFSTLEIQRTEQGDSAMYLCASSLDSGSTEAFFGQGTRLTVV.

The V call is TRBV25-1, the J call TRBJ1-2; D gene uncertain. This CDR3 is 13 amino acids long. CDR1 and CDR2 from the germline V gene are MGHDK and SYGVNS. Trimming cost V 7 bases and J 8 bases, with 17 bases left between them. CDR3 nucleotide sequence: TGTGCCAGCACCGAGGGTGGAGGGTTCGGCTACACCTTC. It specifies CASTEGGGFGYTF.

V and J are TRBV13 and TRBJ1-4, with TRBD1 matching 7 bases. Germline V gene data show CDR1 as PRHDT and CDR2 as FYEKMQ (reference sequence). The CDR3 is 20 residues long. The trim removed 3 bases at V and 0 bases at J, leaving 16 bases unmatched. CDR3 sequence: CASSFPDRSTCAATNEKLFF. The CDR3, as DNA: TGTGCCAGCAGCTTTCCGGACAGGTCGACGTGCGCTGCAACTAATGAAAAACTGTTTTTT.

This clone was picked up a small number of times. The rearrangement uses TRBV27 and TRBJ1-1, with TRBD1 matching over 8 bases. J gave up 6 bases and V 4 bases, and 4 bases lay outside the gene matches. This CDR3 contains 13 residues. CDR1 and CDR2 (germline): MNHEY, SMNVEV (reference sequence). The CDR3 sequence is CASSYRGVSEAFF. CDR3 nucleotides: TGTGCCAGCAGTTACAGGGGGGTCTCTGAAGCTTTCTTT.

The chain uses TRBV5-6 and TRBJ1-2, with D possibly being TRBD1 (6 bases). The CDR3 has 14 amino acids. With 3 bases removed from V and 4 bases from J, the gap between germline ends came to 13 bases. The germline V gene encodes CDR1 SGHDT and CDR2 YYEEEE. This CDR3 is CASSSRTVPYGYTF. CDR3 sequence (DNA): TGTGCCAGCAGCTCGAGGACAGTCCCCTATGGCTACACCTTC. Full variable domain (remainder filled in from reference TRBV5-6 and TRBJ1-2): DAGVTQSPTHLIKTRGQQVTLRCSPKSGHDTVSWYQQALGQGPQFIFQYYEEEERQRGNFPDRFSGHQFPNYSSELNVNALLLGDSALYLCASSSRTVPYGYTFGSGTRLTVV.

The rearrangement links TRBV6-6 to TRBJ1-4, with D tentatively TRBD1 (5 bases). Between the trimmed V and J ends, which lost 7 bases and 5 bases, there was a span of 17 bases. CDR3 size: 15 residues. Germline lookup yields CDR1 MNHNY and CDR2 SVGAGI (reference sequence). CDR3 residues: CASTLGGYTNEKLFF. The DNA of the CDR3 is TGTGCCAGCACCCTCGGGGGGTACACAAATGAAAAACTGTTTTTT.

This clone has a handful of counts. The chain couples TRBV4-2 to TRBJ1-1; 7 bases align to TRBD1. This CDR3 comprises 12 residues. The ends lost 3 bases at V and 7 bases at J; junction bases unmatched: 2. CDR1 and CDR2 (germline): LGHNA, YNFKEQ. CDR3 amino acids: CASSQTGLEAFF. In nucleotides, the CDR3 is TGTGCCAGCAGCCAGACAGGGCTTGAAGCTTTCTTT.

V usage is TRBV5-8 and J usage is TRBJ2-7; TRBD1 matches 9 bases. Germline values: CDR1 SGHTS, CDR2 YDEGEE. The CDR3 sequence is 13 residues long. The V and J ends lost 4 bases and 7 bases, in that order; junction bases with no gene match: 6. The DNA for the CDR3 is TGTGCCAGCAGCAAGGACAGGGGACAGGAGCAGTACTTC. Protein: CASSKDRGQEQYF.